This passage covers 3 T cell receptor beta chains from one sample sequenced in a study of spatial heterogeneity in lung cancer. TCRdb called the 5' RACE reads again in MiXCR, with one record for every CDR3 protein. The table includes several thousand distinct CDR3 sequences, under 9% detected once. Time point noted: sample taken at primary tumor resection. Whole RNA obtained from tumor, nontumor lung or frozen PBMC underwent sequencing without sorting. The specimen comprised PBMCs, sampled at surgery. The receptors originated from a female donor with early-stage non-small cell lung cancer.

This chain links TRBV9 with TRBJ2-1; perhaps TRBD2 as D (7 bases). The CDR3 sequence is 15 residues long. Looked up from germline, CDR1 is SGDLS and CDR2 is YYNGEE. Trimming took off 1 base at V and 8 bases at J, with 16 bases between the two ends. The DNA for the CDR3 is TGTGCCAGCAGCGTATTTGTAGGGGGGGACTATGAGCAGTTCTTC. The encoded protein is CASSVFVGGDYEQFF.

In its sample, this clonotype ranks as medium-sized. This rearrangement joins TRBV7-2 to TRBJ2-3, with 8 bases that match TRBD2. Germline loops: CDR1 SGHTA, CDR2 FQGNSA. Trimming at V came to 5 bases and at J to 3 bases, leaving 1 base not matched to a gene. This CDR3 contains 13 residues. CDR3 nucleotides: TGTGCCAGCAGCCCGGGGGGGACAGATACGCAGTATTTT. Translating it yields CASSPGGTDTQYF.

This clonotype was detected ten times or more. The V call is TRBV19, the J call TRBJ2-5; 8 bases align to TRBD2. The V gene's germline CDR1 is LNHDA and CDR2 SQIVND (reference sequence). The junction had 9 bases not matched to a gene; V was cut back by 7 bases and J by 2 bases. The CDR3 has 15 amino acids. The CDR3 DNA reads as TGTGCCAGTACTCCCACGGGAGGGAGTCAAGAGACCCAGTACTTC. Residues: CASTPTGGSQETQYF.